A single sample is the source of the 24 T cell receptor beta chains below, sequenced in a study of shared clonotypes between healthy human individuals. The table came from immunoSEQ multiplex PCR; TCRdb's copy has only in-frame clones and leaves some out. Of approximately 2.1 million clones in the sample, approximately 93% were seen once. Input material: naive CD4+ T cells from PBMCs. The subset is: CD45RA+ positively selected. Receptors originate from a young man in good health. Some clones in this sample may be carry-over from other donors' samples.

The V and J genes are TRBV5-1 and TRBJ1-1, with no clear D. V lost 0 bases and J 1 base, leaving 13 bases between the germline ends. Germline V gene data show CDR1 as SGHRS and CDR2 as YFSETQ. The CDR3 extends over 16 amino acids. CDR3 sequence reads: CASSLDPRVWNTEAFF. In nucleotides, the CDR3 is TGCGCCAGCAGCTTGGACCCGAGGGTTTGGAACACTGAAGCTTTCTTT.

This clone was counted once. The rearrangement joins TRBV6-4 to TRBJ2-1; D is perhaps TRBD2 (6 bases). The CDR3 is 17 residues long. The ends were cut back, 3 bases at V and 0 bases at J, with 15 bases in the middle. Germline CDR1 and CDR2: MRHNA and SNTAGT. The CDR3 nucleotides are TGTGCCAGCAGTGAGTATGGTAGCGGAAACTCCTACAATGAGCAGTTCTTC. This sequence encodes CASSEYGSGNSYNEQFF.

The rearrangement uses TRBV7-6 and TRBJ2-7; no firm D call. Looked up from germline, CDR1 is SGHVS and CDR2 is FNYEAQ. The CDR3 sequence is 11 residues long. V gave up 1 base and J gave up 6 bases, with 4 bases separating them. CDR3 region: CASSLGPEQYF. In DNA, the CDR3 is TGTGCCAGCAGCTTAGGTCCCGAGCAGTACTTC.

This clone was seen just once. This rearrangement joins TRBV28 to TRBJ1-2, with D possibly being TRBD1 (5 bases). From germline, CDR1 is MDHEN and CDR2 SYDVKM. Between the trimmed V and J ends, which lost 4 bases and 5 bases, there was a span of 11 bases. CDR3 length: 13 amino acids. In DNA, the CDR3 is TGTGCCAGCAGTTGGGTGGGGCTGTATGGCTACACCTTC. Translated: CASSWVGLYGYTF.

The V call is TRBV27, the J call TRBJ2-1; D might be TRBD2 (5 bases). The CDR3 totals 13 residues. Germline lookup yields CDR1 MNHEY and CDR2 SMNVEV (reference sequence). V lost 3 bases and J 15 bases, leaving 18 bases between the germline ends. The CDR3 DNA sequence: TGTGCCAGCAGTTTTCTGGGTCGGGGAAATTGGTTCTTC. Its protein is CASSFLGRGNWFF.

This clone was recorded once. This chain joins TRBV9 and TRBJ2-7; the D is unclear. Deletions cut 0 bases from V and 4 bases from J, with 14 bases between. The length of the CDR3 is 15 residues. The germline gives CDR1 SGDLS, CDR2 YYNGEE. CDR3 in amino acids: CASSVATDTVYEQYF. In DNA, the CDR3 is TGTGCCAGCAGCGTAGCTACTGACACCGTTTACGAGCAGTACTTC. Full variable domain (missing parts from reference TRBV9 and TRBJ2-7): DSGVTQTPKHLITATGQRVTLRCSPRSGDLSVYWYQQSLDQGLQFLIQYYNGEERAKGNILERFSAQQFPDLHSELNLSSLELGDSALYFCASSVATDTVYEQYFGPGTRLTVT.

With respect to this clone: The same CDR3 arises from other DNA sequences in this sample as well. The gene calls are TRBV9 and TRBJ2-1, with a weak D call TRBD1 (5 bases). Germline CDR1 SGDLS, CDR2 YYNGEE. V was trimmed by 3 bases and J by 0 bases, leaving 10 bases between them. CDR3 length: 15 amino acids. Written as DNA, the CDR3 is TGTGCCAGCAGCGCCAGGGTGGGCTCCTACAATGAGCAGTTCTTC. This encodes CASSARVGSYNEQFF.

V gene TRBV29-1 combines with J gene TRBJ2-3; D tentatively reads TRBD1 or TRBD2 (6 bases each). CDR1 SQVTM and CDR2 ANQGSEA come from the germline V gene. This CDR3 is built from 15 residues. The V and J ends lost 7 bases and 1 base respectively, with 18 bases between them. The CDR3 loop is CSASGAWGGTDTQYF. In DNA, the CDR3 is TGCAGCGCGTCAGGGGCCTGGGGGGGCACAGATACGCAGTATTTT.

The genes are TRBV15 and TRBJ1-1, with D hard to call. V lost 0 bases to trimming and J lost 3 bases, with 14 bases between them. Per the germline V gene, CDR1 is LNHNV and CDR2 is YYDKDF (reference sequence). The CDR3 is 16 amino acids. The CDR3 reads CATSRDRGNSYTEAFF. The CDR3 DNA sequence: TGTGCCACCAGCAGAGATCGCGGGAATTCGTACACTGAAGCTTTCTTT.

The V gene is TRBV9, the J gene TRBJ2-6; 8 bases map to TRBD1. Germline V gives CDR1 SGDLS, CDR2 YYNGEE. Losses at the gene ends were 3 bases for V and 2 bases for J; bases not matched to a gene: 1. The CDR3 is 15 amino acids. CDR3 nucleotide sequence: TGTGCCAGCAGCGCGGACAGGGCTGGGGCCAACGTCCTGACTTTC. Translating it yields CASSADRAGANVLTF.

This chain links TRBV5-4 with TRBJ2-2; 8 nucleotides align to TRBD2. J lost 4 bases, V lost 3 bases, and 14 bases had no gene match. Germline-derived CDR1 and CDR2 are SGHNT and YYREEE (reference sequence). There are 18 residues in the CDR3. The CDR3 DNA is TGTGCCAGCAGCTCGGGAGGGTTGGGGACCCGGGGCACCGGGGAGCTGTTTTTT. Its translation is CASSSGGLGTRGTGELFF.

CDR3 sequence (DNA): TGTGCCAGCAGTTTATTTTCGTGGACAGGATCAGAAAAACTGTTTTTT. Amino acid sequence: CASSLFSWTGSEKLFF. The rearrangement joins TRBV27 to TRBJ1-4, with 7 bases matching TRBD1. Germline V gene sequence: CDR1 MNHEY, CDR2 SMNVEV (reference sequence). The junction had 10 bases not matched to a gene; V was cut back by 1 base and J by 8 bases. The CDR3 contains 16 residues.

The chain has TRBV29-1 and TRBJ2-7, with D unresolved. The CDR3 extends over 14 amino acids. Deletions cut 4 bases from V and 0 bases from J, with 13 bases between. The germline gives CDR1 SQVTM, CDR2 ANQGSEA. DNA for the CDR3: TGCAGCGTTGTTAACAGCTTCAGCTCCTACGAGCAGTACTTC. It is translated as CSVVNSFSSYEQYF.

The chain uses TRBV5-6 and TRBJ2-5; D is perhaps TRBD1 (6 bases). There are 15 residues in the CDR3. Per the germline V gene, CDR1 is SGHDT and CDR2 is YYEEEE. V was trimmed by 1 base and J by 5 bases, leaving 15 bases between them. CDR3 DNA sequence: TGTGCCAGCAGCTTGAACAGGGCCTCCCGGGAGACCCAGTACTTC. Its translation: CASSLNRASRETQYF.

The gene calls are TRBV19 and TRBJ1-5; maybe TRBD1 (5 bases). The CDR3 covers 14 residues. Trimming pared 4 bases from V and 3 bases from J, leaving 10 bases between. In germline, CDR1 is LNHDA, CDR2 SQIVND (reference sequence). Here the CDR3 reads CASSNDRYNQPQHF. The CDR3 region has the DNA TGTGCCAGTAGTAATGACAGATACAATCAGCCCCAGCATTTT.

CDR3 loop: CASSSVGQGASYEQYF. In DNA form, the CDR3 reads TGTGCCAGTAGTAGCGTGGGACAGGGGGCTTCCTACGAGCAGTACTTC. The V call is TRBV19, the J call TRBJ2-7, with 12 positions matching TRBD1. Unmatched junction bases numbered 5, after V lost 4 bases and J lost 1 base. Germline CDR1 reads LNHDA; CDR2 reads SQIVND (reference sequence). This CDR3 spans 16 amino acids.

The rearrangement uses TRBV4-1 and TRBJ2-7; the match to TRBD2 covers 7 bases. In germline, CDR1 is MGHRA, CDR2 YSYEKL. The CDR3 is 13 residues long. Trimming cost V 8 bases and J 5 bases; bases outside gene matches: 9. The CDR3 DNA reads TGCGCCAGCCGGCGGGGGTTCGGCAACGAGCAGTACTTC. Translated, it gives CASRRGFGNEQYF.

The rearrangement links TRBV6-1 to TRBJ1-5; TRBD1 aligns across 7 bases. Per the germline V gene, CDR1 is MNHNS and CDR2 is SASEGT. The CDR3 sequence is 18 residues long. V lost 2 bases, J lost 1 base, and 11 bases stayed unmatched. The CDR3 nucleotides are TGTGCCAGCAGTGAAACCGGGCAGGGGGGAGCGAGCAATCAGCCCCAGCATTTT. Its protein product is CASSETGQGGASNQPQHF.

This clone was seen once. V and J are TRBV19 and TRBJ2-1, with 10 positions matching TRBD2. CDR3 length: 16 amino acids. V lost 5 bases, J lost 7 bases, and 11 bases stayed unmatched. Germline CDR1 and CDR2: LNHDA and SQIVND (reference sequence). Written as DNA, the CDR3 is TGTGCCAGTAGTTTAGCTGGGCTAGCGGGAGTAAATGAGCAGTTCTTC. Residues: CASSLAGLAGVNEQFF.

In its sample, this clone was seen a few times. The genes are TRBV29-1 and TRBJ1-5, with D unresolved. Germline loops: CDR1 SQVTM, CDR2 ANQGSEA. The CDR3 is 13 amino acids. The V and J ends lost 4 bases and 3 bases respectively, with 10 bases between them. DNA for the CDR3: TGCAGCGTTGCCTGGGGTCCCAATCAGCCCCAGCATTTT. This translates into CSVAWGPNQPQHF.

The gene calls are TRBV28 and TRBJ2-1; D could derive from TRBD1 or TRBD2 (5 bases each). V was clipped by 2 bases and J by 7 bases, with 21 bases between them. The CDR3 contains 17 residues. Germline V CDR1 and CDR2: MDHEN, SYDVKM. The CDR3 nucleotides are TGTGCCAGCAGTTTAAGCGGTACAGGACCTGCTGGGAATGAGCAGTTCTTC. This codes for CASSLSGTGPAGNEQFF.

The chain joins TRBV30 to TRBJ1-3; D is unresolved. CDR1 and CDR2 (germline): GTSNPN, SVGIG (reference sequence). This CDR3 has 13 amino acids. The V gene lost 2 bases and the J gene lost 3 bases, with 8 bases spanning the gap. CDR3 nucleotide sequence: TGTGCCTGGAGTACTAGAGATGGAAACACCATATATTTT. Translation gives CAWSTRDGNTIYF.

The V call is TRBV7-9, the J call TRBJ2-2; TRBD1 aligns across 8 bases. J was trimmed by 3 bases and V by 10 bases; bases with no gene match: 19. The CDR3 loop spans 18 amino acids. CDR1 is SEHNR and CDR2 is FQNEAQ in the germline V gene (reference sequence). In DNA form, the CDR3 reads TGTGCCATTACCAGGGGGGCCCAGGGGGCAGGCTACACCGGGGAGCTGTTTTTT. Translating it yields CAITRGAQGAGYTGELFF.

The sample holds one count of this clone. J is TRBJ2-2 and V is TRBV19; no clear D gene. Trimming pared 5 bases from V and 8 bases from J, leaving 12 bases between. The germline CDR1 and CDR2 sequences are LNHDA and SQIVND (reference sequence). This CDR3 comprises 13 residues. CDR3 residues: CASSPQSEGELFF. For the CDR3, the DNA is TGTGCCAGTAGTCCCCAGAGCGAGGGGGAGCTGTTTTTT. Variable domain in full (rest from reference TRBV19 and TRBJ2-2): DGGITQSPKYLFRKEGQNVTLSCEQNLNHDAMYWYRQDPGQGLRLIYYSQIVNDFQKGDIAEGYSVSREKKESFPLTVTSAQKNPTAFYLCASSPQSEGELFFGEGSRLTVL.